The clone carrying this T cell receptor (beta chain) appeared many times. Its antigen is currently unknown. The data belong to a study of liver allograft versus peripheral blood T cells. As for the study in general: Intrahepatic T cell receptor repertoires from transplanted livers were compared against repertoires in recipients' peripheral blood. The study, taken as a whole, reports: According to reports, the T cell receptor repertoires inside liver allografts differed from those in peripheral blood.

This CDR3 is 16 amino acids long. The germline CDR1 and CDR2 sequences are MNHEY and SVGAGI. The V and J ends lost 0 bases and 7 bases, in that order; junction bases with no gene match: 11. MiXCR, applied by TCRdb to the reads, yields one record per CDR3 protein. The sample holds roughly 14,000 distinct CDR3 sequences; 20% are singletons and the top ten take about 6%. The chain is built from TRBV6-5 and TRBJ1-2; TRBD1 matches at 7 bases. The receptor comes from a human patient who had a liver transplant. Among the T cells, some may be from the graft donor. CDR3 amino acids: CASSYSIPRGSGGYTF. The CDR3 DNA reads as TGTGCCAGCAGTTACTCGATCCCCAGGGGGTCGGGTGGCTACACCTTC.